These T cell receptor beta chains were read from a single sample in a study of OX40 agonist ivuxolimab in advanced cancers. Assay used: immunoSEQ multiplex PCR; TCRdb lists only in-frame clones, some missing. The sample lists nearly 110,000 clones; 80% to 95% were seen once. Sample: CD4+ or CD8+ T cells sorted from blood, taken in a trial of the OX40 agonist ivuxolimab. The receptor set was obtained from an adult with an advanced solid tumor such as melanoma, head and neck, liver or kidney cancer. The CDR3 runs from the conserved cysteine through the conserved F or W.

cdr3_aa: CASSQGAEVSTDTQYF; v_call: TRBV7-3
cdr3_aa: CASSPTGGAYRYF; v_call: TRBV28
cdr3_aa: CASSYTGQGNTEAFF; v_call: TRBV6-5
cdr3_aa: CASSQTGADTEAFF; v_call: TRBV19
cdr3_aa: CASSPPGRPTGELFF; v_call: TRBV18
cdr3_aa: CSVRVNYGYTF; v_call: TRBV29-1
cdr3_aa: CASSRTGQYQETQYF; v_call: TRBV6-1
cdr3_aa: CATIPEKVLRAFF; v_call: TRBV2
cdr3_aa: CASSVQGLTESYNSPLHF; v_call: TRBV2
cdr3_aa: CASSQDGREGGEKLFF; v_call: TRBV4-3
cdr3_aa: CASSFRTRMGTDTQYF; v_call: TRBV7-3
cdr3_aa: CASSQTGTNTGELFF; v_call: TRBV5-1
cdr3_aa: CASSPGLNNYEQYF; v_call: TRBV11-3
cdr3_aa: CASQGVGVGTEAFF; v_call: TRBV6-6
cdr3_aa: CASTQNEGARETQYF; v_call: TRBV6-1
cdr3_aa: CAISDRDRGRFMAFF; v_call: TRBV10-3
cdr3_aa: CASSWTATLGETQYF; v_call: TRBV5-1
cdr3_aa: CASSWPGGTEAFF; v_call: TRBV5-5
cdr3_aa: CASSLGTVSYEQYF; v_call: TRBV7-2
cdr3_aa: CASSGGLGQKLFF; v_call: TRBV9
cdr3_aa: CASSAGQQTYEQYF; v_call: TRBV9
cdr3_aa: CASKDSGANVLTF; v_call: TRBV7-9
cdr3_aa: CASIGYGGDGYTF; v_call: TRBV19
cdr3_aa: CASAGDYNSPLHF; v_call: TRBV7-2
cdr3_aa: CASSEGQGATEAFF; v_call: TRBV5-1
cdr3_aa: CASSFIPGTRKGYNSPLHF; v_call: TRBV5-6
cdr3_aa: CASSPRQGVGYGYTF; v_call: TRBV28
cdr3_aa: CASSLFSGNTIYF; v_call: TRBV5-8
cdr3_aa: CASSINRDAGSEQYF; v_call: TRBV19
cdr3_aa: CASRGTGVTDQPQHF; v_call: TRBV7-2
cdr3_aa: CASSLRTGNLQETQYF; v_call: TRBV5-1
cdr3_aa: CASSLAQTSGSVFF; v_call: TRBV7-2
cdr3_aa: CASSYSSGSNQPQHF; v_call: TRBV6-5
cdr3_aa: CASSARGDRGYNEQFF; v_call: TRBV9
cdr3_aa: CASTTSPGLAYNEQFF; v_call: TRBV4-2
cdr3_aa: CASSSRGRGRYSGNTIYF; v_call: TRBV5-4
cdr3_aa: CASSPPGPTKNIQYF; v_call: TRBV19
cdr3_aa: CASSSADRATETQYF; v_call: TRBV11-3
cdr3_aa: CASSPIRSGTGYEQYF; v_call: TRBV18
cdr3_aa: CASSEAARTVPPYEQYF; v_call: TRBV2
cdr3_aa: CASSREGGAGANVLTF; v_call: TRBV4-1
cdr3_aa: CSVYGTGVNYGYTF; v_call: TRBV29-1
cdr3_aa: CASSPVEAGGSEQFF; v_call: TRBV6-5
cdr3_aa: CASSPRRRGSGRAGEQFF; v_call: TRBV7-2
cdr3_aa: CASTYGGGIGEQYF; v_call: TRBV28
cdr3_aa: CASIRGSSYNEQFF; v_call: TRBV2
cdr3_aa: CASRGVGGGETQYF; v_call: TRBV19
cdr3_aa: CASSSQRITGFTGELFF; v_call: TRBV28
cdr3_aa: CASSTARGDTSGYTF; v_call: TRBV25-1
cdr3_aa: CAWSVNRGYGYTF; v_call: TRBV30
cdr3_aa: CASSLEGMGGPYNEQFF; v_call: TRBV5-1
cdr3_aa: CASSHTTGEGQPQHF; v_call: TRBV4-2
cdr3_aa: CASSYGTVPYEQYF; v_call: TRBV6-5
cdr3_aa: CASSLGSGTGYTF; v_call: TRBV28
cdr3_aa: CSVALRAYEQYF; v_call: TRBV29-1